This section outlines one T cell receptor (beta chain) sequence together with its context. Its antigen is currently unknown. V lost 0 bases to trimming and J lost 3 bases, with 9 bases between them. CDR3 length: 15 residues. Germline V gives CDR1 MGHRA, CDR2 YSYEKL. The source of the sample is a study of blood T cells in healthy people across ages. Findings of the study overall: Investigators treated diversity estimates from one million T cells as underestimates.

Next came a second PCR, run for about 6 to 12 cycles, which used a sample-barcoded 5' primer along with a J-beta primer mix. TCRdb re-analysed the 5' RACE reads in MiXCR, keeping a single row per CDR3 protein. The sample has about 1.4 million distinct CDR3 sequences, approximately 63% seen once. Material: blood. This sequence joins TRBV4-1 and TRBJ2-1, with D possibly being TRBD2 (6 bases). This TCR came from a man younger than 30 in good health. In nucleotides, the CDR3 is TGCGCCAGCAGCCAAGATCCGGGAGTCTACAATGAGCAGTTCTTC. It translates to CASSQDPGVYNEQFF.